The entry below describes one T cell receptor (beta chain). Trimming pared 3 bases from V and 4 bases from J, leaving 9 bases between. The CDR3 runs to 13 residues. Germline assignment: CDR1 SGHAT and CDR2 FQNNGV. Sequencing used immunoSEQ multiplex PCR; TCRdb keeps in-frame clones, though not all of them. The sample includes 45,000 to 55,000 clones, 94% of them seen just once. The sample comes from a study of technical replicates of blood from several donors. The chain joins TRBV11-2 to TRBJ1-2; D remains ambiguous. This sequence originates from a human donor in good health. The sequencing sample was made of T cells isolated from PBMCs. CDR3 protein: CASSFAQAYGYTF. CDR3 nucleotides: TGTGCCAGCAGCTTCGCCCAAGCCTATGGCTACACCTTC.